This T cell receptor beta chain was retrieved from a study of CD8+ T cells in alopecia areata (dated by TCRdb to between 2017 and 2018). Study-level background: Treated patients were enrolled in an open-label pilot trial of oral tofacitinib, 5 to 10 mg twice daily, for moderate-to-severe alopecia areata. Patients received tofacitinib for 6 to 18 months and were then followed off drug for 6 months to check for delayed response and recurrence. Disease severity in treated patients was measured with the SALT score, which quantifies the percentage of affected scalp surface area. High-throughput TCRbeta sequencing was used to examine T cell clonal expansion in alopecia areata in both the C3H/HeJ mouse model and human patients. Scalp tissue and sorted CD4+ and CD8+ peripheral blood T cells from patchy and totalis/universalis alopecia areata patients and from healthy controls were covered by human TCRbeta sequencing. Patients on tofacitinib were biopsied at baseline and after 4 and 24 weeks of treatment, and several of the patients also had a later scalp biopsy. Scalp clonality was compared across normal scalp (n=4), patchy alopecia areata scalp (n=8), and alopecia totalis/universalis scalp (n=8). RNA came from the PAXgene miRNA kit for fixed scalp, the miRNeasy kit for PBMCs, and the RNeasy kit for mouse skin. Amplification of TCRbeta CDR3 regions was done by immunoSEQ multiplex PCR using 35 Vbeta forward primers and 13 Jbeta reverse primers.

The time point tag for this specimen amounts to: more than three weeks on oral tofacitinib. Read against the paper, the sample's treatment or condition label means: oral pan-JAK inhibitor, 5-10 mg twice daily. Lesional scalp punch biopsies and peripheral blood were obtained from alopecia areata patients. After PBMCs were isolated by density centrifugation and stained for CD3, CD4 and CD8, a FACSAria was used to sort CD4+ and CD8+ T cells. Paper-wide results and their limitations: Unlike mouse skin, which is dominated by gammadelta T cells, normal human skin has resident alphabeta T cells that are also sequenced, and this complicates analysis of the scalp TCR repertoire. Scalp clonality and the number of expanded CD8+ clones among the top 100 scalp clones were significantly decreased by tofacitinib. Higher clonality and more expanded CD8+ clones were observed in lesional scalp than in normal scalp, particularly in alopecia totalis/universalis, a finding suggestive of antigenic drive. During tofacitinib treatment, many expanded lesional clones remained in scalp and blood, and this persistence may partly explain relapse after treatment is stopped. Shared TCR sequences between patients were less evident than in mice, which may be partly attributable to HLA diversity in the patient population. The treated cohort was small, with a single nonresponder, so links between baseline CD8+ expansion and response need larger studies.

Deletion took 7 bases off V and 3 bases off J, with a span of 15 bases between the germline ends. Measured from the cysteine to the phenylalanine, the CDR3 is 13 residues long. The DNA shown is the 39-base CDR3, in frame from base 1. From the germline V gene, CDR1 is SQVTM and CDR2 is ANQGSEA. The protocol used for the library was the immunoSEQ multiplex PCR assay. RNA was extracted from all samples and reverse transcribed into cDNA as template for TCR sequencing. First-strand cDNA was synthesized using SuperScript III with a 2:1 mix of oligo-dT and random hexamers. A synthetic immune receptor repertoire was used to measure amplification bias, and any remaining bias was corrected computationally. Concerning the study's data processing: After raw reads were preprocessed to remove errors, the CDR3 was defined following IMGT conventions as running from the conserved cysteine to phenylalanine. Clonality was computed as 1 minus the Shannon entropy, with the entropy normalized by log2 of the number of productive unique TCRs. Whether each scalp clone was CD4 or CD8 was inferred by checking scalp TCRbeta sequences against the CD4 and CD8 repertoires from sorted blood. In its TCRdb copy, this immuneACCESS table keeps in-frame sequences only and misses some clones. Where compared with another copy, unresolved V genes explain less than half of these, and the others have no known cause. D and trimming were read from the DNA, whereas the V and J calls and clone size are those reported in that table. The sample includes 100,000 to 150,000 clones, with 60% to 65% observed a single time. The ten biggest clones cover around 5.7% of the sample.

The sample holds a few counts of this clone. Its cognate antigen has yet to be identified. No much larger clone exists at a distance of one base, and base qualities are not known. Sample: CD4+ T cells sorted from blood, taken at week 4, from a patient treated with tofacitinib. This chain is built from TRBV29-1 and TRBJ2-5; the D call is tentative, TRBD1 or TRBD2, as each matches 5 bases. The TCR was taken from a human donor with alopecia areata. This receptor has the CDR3 CSAERGVEETQYF. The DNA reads TGCAGCGCTGAGAGAGGGGTAGAAGAGACCCAGTACTTC. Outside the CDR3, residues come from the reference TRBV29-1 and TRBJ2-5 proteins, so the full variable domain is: SAVISQKPSRDICQRGTSLTIQCQVDSQVTMMFWYRQQPGQSLTLIATANQGSEATYESGFVIDKFPISRPNLTFSTLTVSNMSPEDSSIYLCSAERGVEETQYFGPGTRLLVL.